This T cell receptor beta chain was sequenced in a study of blood T cell repertoires in COVID-19. Study as a whole: T cells, B-cell-depleted T cells, or PBMCs supplied cDNA or gDNA.

Per the germline V gene, CDR1 is SGHTS and CDR2 is YDEGEE. The CDR3 is made up of 13 amino acids. V gave up 7 bases and J gave up 3 bases; unmatched junction bases: 4. Cohorts were assigned according to the clinical history that participants reported. Recovery among Cohort 3 donors was established by two negative PCRs, clearance, or symptom resolution. Profiled with immunoSEQ multiplex PCR; TCRdb holds only in-frame clones, not every one. The data hold roughly 380,000 clones, with about 90% observed a single time. J is TRBJ1-1 and V is TRBV5-8; 9 nucleotides line up with TRBD1. Sequencing was carried out using PBMCs or T cells enriched from blood (not recorded which). This sequence was found in a young woman who had recovered from COVID-19. CDR3 nucleotide sequence: TGTGCCAGCGGACAGGGGAGGGACACTGAAGCTTTCTTT. This sequence encodes CASGQGRDTEAFF.